What follows are 4 T cell receptor beta chains derived from one specimen sequenced in a study of T cell responses to AZD1222 COVID-19 vaccine (dated by TCRdb to the early 2020s). In light of the paper, this sample's time point label describes: baseline before first vaccination. The library was made by the immunoSEQ multiplex PCR assay. TCRdb's version of the immuneACCESS table is confined to in-frame rearrangements and falls short of the full clone set. An unresolved V gene accounts for under half of the shortfall where checked; the remainder is of unknown origin. The sample includes over 110,000 clones, with about 90% observed a single time. The ten most abundant clones make up around 5% of the sample. Here the sequenced sample was peripheral blood, taken on day 0 of AZD1222 vaccination. The receptors come from an adult in good health.

This chain uses TRBV9 with TRBJ2-7; possible D gene TRBD1, 5 bases. This CDR3 comprises 15 residues. The ends were cut back, 3 bases at V and 0 bases at J, with 13 bases in the middle. Per the germline V gene, CDR1 is SGDLS and CDR2 is YYNGEE. The CDR3 region has the DNA TGTGCCAGCAGCGCAGACAGTTCCCCCTCCTACGAGCAGTACTTC. Amino acids: CASSADSSPSYEQYF.

The rearrangement links TRBV5-4 to TRBJ1-4; 11 bases match TRBD1. Germline V gene sequence: CDR1 SGHNT, CDR2 YYREEE (reference sequence). V lost 4 bases, J lost 3 bases, and 2 bases stayed unmatched. CDR3 size: 15 residues. DNA of the CDR3: TGTGCCAGCAGCAAGGACAGGGGGCCTAATGAAAAACTGTTTTTT. It encodes CASSKDRGPNEKLFF.

This chain connects TRBV30 to TRBJ2-3, with TRBD2 matching over 10 bases. The CDR3 totals 15 residues. Germline CDR1 is GTSNPN and CDR2 is SVGIG (reference sequence). V lost 2 bases and J lost 6; bases outside the gene matches: 8. The CDR3 is CAWSRVAGGLDTQYF. CDR3 nucleotides: TGTGCCTGGAGTCGGGTAGCGGGAGGTTTGGATACGCAGTATTTT. The whole variable domain, remainder taken from reference TRBV30 and TRBJ2-3, is SQTIHQWPATLVQPVGSPLSLECTVEGTSNPNLYWYRQAAGRGLQLLFYSVGIGQISSEVPQNLSASRPQDRQFILSSKKLLLSDSGFYLCAWSRVAGGLDTQYFGPGTRLTVL.

The CDR3 nucleotides are TGTGCCTGGAGTCGGGACAGGAATCAGCCCCAGCATTTT. This encodes CAWSRDRNQPQHF. This sequence joins TRBV30 and TRBJ1-5; 8 bases are a match to TRBD1. CDR3 length: 13 amino acids. CDR1 is GTSNPN and CDR2 is SVGIG in the germline V gene (reference sequence). Unmatched junction bases numbered 1, after V lost 2 bases and J lost 4 bases.